Following are 12 T cell receptor beta chains from one sample sequenced in a study of blood T cells in healthy people across ages. A second PCR, run for about 7 to 11 cycles, used a sample-barcoded 5' primer plus a J-beta primer mix. Via MiXCR, TCRdb re-called the 5' RACE reads, giving one row per CDR3 protein. The sample has approximately 1,000,000 distinct CDR3 sequences, more than 40% seen once. The sample comprised blood. These receptors all come from a woman aged 55-69 years in good health.

Worth noting for this clonotype: A read error may account for a junction end that differs from germline. J is TRBJ1-4 and V is TRBV20-1, with 8 bases lining up with TRBD1. Germline V gene data show CDR1 as DFQATT and CDR2 as SNEGSKA (reference sequence). The CDR3 consists of 21 residues. DNA for the CDR3: TGCAGTGCTAGAGATATTCGACAGGGGCGGTCAGTGGAAGCAACTAATGAAATACTGTTTTTT. This translates into CSARDIRQGRSVEATNEILFF.

V and J are TRBV5-5 and TRBJ2-4, with 8 bases that match TRBD1. V was clipped by 4 bases and J by 8 bases; unmatched bases: 8. The CDR3 is made up of 14 amino acids. CDR1 and CDR2 (germline): SGHKS, YYEKEE (reference sequence). The CDR3 DNA reads as TGTGCCAGCAGCCCCGGGACAGGTTTTGACATTCAGTACTTC. Protein: CASSPGTGFDIQYF.

This rearrangement joins TRBV7-8 to TRBJ1-2; the D is unclear. V was cut by 4 bases and J by 7 bases, with 25 bases left in between. CDR3 length equals 17 residues. Germline CDR1 is SGHVS and CDR2 is FQNEAQ. The chain's CDR3 is CASSSLLPGEILFGYTF. For the CDR3, the DNA is TGTGCCAGCAGCTCACTCCTTCCCGGGGAAATCTTGTTTGGCTACACCTTC.

Regarding this clonotype: This clone may be a read error of a much larger clone one base away. The rearrangement joins TRBV15 to TRBJ2-7; 13 nucleotides agree with TRBD2. Unmatched junction bases numbered 6, after V lost 0 bases and J lost 7 bases. CDR3 length: 16 amino acids. Germline CDR1 reads LNHNV; CDR2 reads YYDKDF (reference sequence). CDR3 region: CATSRDSPGLAGEQYF. DNA of the CDR3: TGTGCCACCAGCAGAGATTCCCCGGGACTAGCGGGAGAGCAGTACTTC.

This sequence joins TRBV29-1 and TRBJ2-1; tentatively, D is TRBD2 (5 bases). This CDR3 has 12 amino acids. The V end lost 6 bases, the J end lost 6 bases, and 12 bases lay between the germline ends. CDR1 and CDR2 from the germline V gene are SQVTM and ANQGSEA. CDR3 nucleotides: TGCAGCGTGCGAATAGAGGGCAATGAGCAGTTCTTC. Translated: CSVRIEGNEQFF.

The V and J genes are TRBV28 and TRBJ1-4; D is undetermined. CDR1 and CDR2 from the germline V gene are MDHEN and SYDVKM. The CDR3 is 16 residues long. Trimming removed 6 bases at V and 5 bases at J, with 19 bases between. The CDR3 protein is CASSLTLSGRNEKLFF. CDR3 DNA: TGTGCCAGCAGCCTAACCCTGTCTGGCCGAAATGAAAAACTGTTTTTT.

This clonotype was counted a few times. This chain joins TRBV4-2 and TRBJ2-7, with TRBD1 matching over 8 bases. The CDR3 extends over 15 amino acids. The germline V gene encodes CDR1 LGHNA and CDR2 YNFKEQ. V was clipped by 0 bases and J by 5 bases; unmatched bases: 6. The CDR3 is CASSQDGTGGNEQYF. The CDR3 coding sequence is TGTGCCAGCAGCCAAGATGGGACAGGAGGAAACGAGCAGTACTTC.

The chain carries TRBV3-1 and TRBJ2-3, with 13 bases lining up with TRBD2. V shed 5 bases and J 3 bases; nucleotides not matched to a gene: 8. Per the germline V gene, CDR1 is LGHDT and CDR2 is YNNKEL (reference sequence). The CDR3 covers 17 residues. The CDR3 DNA is TGTGCCAGCAGCACCGGGACTAGCGGGAAATGGACAGATACGCAGTATTTT. Translated, it gives CASSTGTSGKWTDTQYF.

This clonotype showed up just a few times. This chain connects TRBV10-3 to TRBJ2-7; 8 nucleotides match TRBD2. Germline CDR1 ENHRY, CDR2 SYGVKD. The CDR3 is made up of 14 amino acids. The V and J ends lost 7 bases and 2 bases, in that order; junction bases with no gene match: 7. In nucleotides, the CDR3 is TGTGCCATCACCAGAGCGGGAGCTCCCTACGAGCAGTACTTC. Translating gives CAITRAGAPYEQYF.

The genes are TRBV6-5 and TRBJ2-1; TRBD1 or TRBD2 may be the D gene (6 bases each). The V gene lost 0 bases and the J gene lost 4 bases, with 13 bases spanning the gap. This CDR3 contains 16 residues. Germline CDR1 and CDR2: MNHEY and SVGAGI. CDR3 DNA: TGTGCCAGCAGTTACTCGATCCGGGGGCGGTACAATGAGCAGTTCTTC. This translates into CASSYSIRGRYNEQFF.

This clonotype was counted between two and nine times. V usage is TRBV14 and J usage is TRBJ2-5, with 16 bases lining up with TRBD2. The tail of the sequence fits TRBJ2-7 better, so the J call may be wrong. The CDR3 has 19 residues. Per the germline V gene, CDR1 is SGHDN and CDR2 is FVKESK. CDR3 nucleotides: TGTGCCAGCAGCCAAGAAGTGGGACTAGCGGGAGGGCTGTTAAACGAGCAGTACTTC. This codes for CASSQEVGLAGGLLNEQYF.

In its sample, this clonotype was seen a few times. This rearrangement joins TRBV29-1 to TRBJ1-2; 7 nucleotides agree with TRBD1. There are 13 residues in the CDR3. V lost 3 bases, J lost 6 bases, and 7 bases stayed unmatched. Germline assignment: CDR1 SQVTM and CDR2 ANQGSEA. The CDR3 sequence: CSVERQGGNGYTF. CDR3 DNA sequence: TGCAGCGTTGAGAGACAGGGTGGTAATGGCTACACCTTC.